The 14 T cell receptor beta chains listed next were all sequenced from one sample in a study of CD8 T cells in Susac syndrome. RNA, at roughly 0.45 to 1 ug, was reverse transcribed with random hexamers. TCRdb used MiXCR to reprocess the immunoSEQ multiplex PCR reads, holding one entry per CDR3 protein. The sample lists about 210,000 distinct CDR3 sequences, 95% occurring once. Sequenced: CD4+ T cells from PBMCs. The receptors here all came from a human donor with multiple sclerosis.

The count of this clonotype is one. J is TRBJ2-1 and V is TRBV29-1, with 8 bases that match TRBD2. CDR3 length equals 15 residues. From germline, CDR1 is SQVTM and CDR2 ANQGSEA. V dropped 0 bases and J dropped 2; count of bases not matched to a gene: 3. CDR3 DNA sequence: TGCAGCGTTGAAGACCGGCGGGGGGCCTACAATGAGCAGTTCTTC. The encoded protein is CSVEDRRGAYNEQFF.

The V and J genes are TRBV7-9 and TRBJ2-7; possibly TRBD1 or TRBD2 for D (5 bases each). CDR3 length: 13 amino acids. CDR1 SEHNR and CDR2 FQNEAQ come from the germline V gene (reference sequence). Trimming shortened V by 3 bases and J by 7 bases, and 13 bases separated the two germline ends. The CDR3 loop is CASSFAPGREQYF. The DNA for the CDR3 is TGTGCCAGCAGCTTTGCCCCGGGGCGGGAGCAGTACTTC.

CDR3 bases: TGTGCCTGGAGGCCAGGATCCTACGAGCAGTACTTC. Amino acids: CAWRPGSYEQYF. V and J are TRBV30 and TRBJ2-7; D ambiguous. This CDR3 spans 12 amino acids. V lost 3 bases to trimming and J lost 1 base, with 7 bases between them. Germline CDR1 and CDR2: GTSNPN and SVGIG (reference sequence).

The chain has TRBV7-8 and TRBJ2-7, with 9 bases fitting TRBD2. The ends lost 5 bases at V and 9 bases at J; junction bases unmatched: 8. The CDR3 runs 13 residues. Germline CDR1 is SGHVS and CDR2 is FQNEAQ. CDR3 DNA: TGTGCCAGCAGCCCTATAGCGGGAGCGGTGCAGTACTTC. Protein product: CASSPIAGAVQYF.

The chain has TRBV30 and TRBJ1-2; D call uncertain. Germline V gene lookup returns CDR1 GTSNPN and CDR2 SVGIG (reference sequence). The CDR3 has 11 amino acids. V was pared by 4 bases and J by 0 bases, with 3 bases between. The CDR3 reads CAWIANYGYTF. CDR3 in DNA: TGTGCCTGGATAGCTAACTATGGCTACACCTTC. The whole variable domain, filled in from reference TRBV30 and TRBJ1-2, reads SQTIHQWPATLVQPVGSPLSLECTVEGTSNPNLYWYRQAAGRGLQLLFYSVGIGQISSEVPQNLSASRPQDRQFILSSKKLLLSDSGFYLCAWIANYGYTFGSGTRLTVV.

This clonotype occurred once. The J gene is TRBJ2-5, the V gene TRBV5-1; tentatively, D is TRBD1 or TRBD2 (5 bases each). The CDR3 runs 11 residues. Germline V gene data show CDR1 as SGHRS and CDR2 as YFSETQ. V was shortened by 3 bases and J by 10 bases, with 10 bases between the two germline ends. The CDR3 DNA is TGCGCCAGCAGCTCGGGACGAGACCAGTACTTC. Translating it yields CASSSGRDQYF.

The chain recombines TRBV29-1 with TRBJ2-7; D call uncertain. V shed 4 bases and J shed 1 base, with 11 bases lying between them. The CDR3 spans 13 residues. The V gene's germline CDR1 is SQVTM and CDR2 ANQGSEA. CDR3 sequence reads: CSVVRQESYEQYF. As DNA, the CDR3 is TGCAGCGTTGTTAGGCAGGAATCCTACGAGCAGTACTTC.

The J gene is TRBJ1-1, the V gene TRBV27; TRBD1 might be the D (5 bases). Germline assignment: CDR1 MNHEY and CDR2 SMNVEV (reference sequence). The CDR3 consists of 15 residues. V was pared by 2 bases and J by 5 bases, with 15 bases between. CDR3 DNA sequence: TGTGCCAGCAGTTTAGAGGGCAGGGCTGGTACTGAAGCTTTCTTT. The encoded protein is CASSLEGRAGTEAFF.

V usage is TRBV10-3 and J usage is TRBJ1-4, with D tentatively TRBD1 (6 bases). Trimming pared 2 bases from V and 5 bases from J, leaving 12 bases between. Per the germline V gene, CDR1 is ENHRY and CDR2 is SYGVKD. The CDR3 contains 15 residues. CDR3 nucleotide sequence: TGTGCCATCAGTGAGCGCGGACAGCCCAATGAAAAACTGTTTTTT. The encoded protein is CAISERGQPNEKLFF.

The rearrangement uses TRBV15 and TRBJ2-7; D gene ambiguous. The CDR3 is made up of 14 amino acids. The V gene lost 5 bases and the J gene lost 4 bases, with 15 bases spanning the gap. CDR1 LNHNV and CDR2 YYDKDF come from the germline V gene (reference sequence). For the CDR3, the DNA is TGTGCCACCAGCGCGGAGAAAGGACCTTACGAGCAGTACTTC. This translates into CATSAEKGPYEQYF.

V gene TRBV20-1 combines with J gene TRBJ2-3; 12 nucleotides align to TRBD2. Germline V gene data show CDR1 as DFQATT and CDR2 as SNEGSKA (reference sequence). The length of the CDR3 is 16 residues. V shed 3 bases and J 0 bases; nucleotides not matched to a gene: 4. The CDR3 is CSASRLAGGSTDTQYF. The CDR3 bases are TGCAGTGCTAGTCGGCTAGCGGGAGGGAGCACAGATACGCAGTATTTT.

This clonotype occurred a few times. The chain links TRBV27 to TRBJ2-7; D might be TRBD1 (6 bases). The CDR3 consists of 15 residues. V dropped 3 bases and J dropped 0 bases, with 12 bases sitting between them. The germline gives CDR1 MNHEY, CDR2 SMNVEV (reference sequence). CDR3 sequence reads: CASSLEAGASYEQYF. CDR3 nucleotides: TGTGCCAGCAGTTTGGAGGCAGGGGCCTCCTACGAGCAGTACTTC.

CDR3 amino acids: CASSQVSRDNEQFF. The CDR3 bases are TGTGCCAGCAGCCAAGTTTCTAGAGACAATGAGCAGTTCTTC. The rearrangement joins TRBV4-2 to TRBJ2-1; D gene unclear. The CDR3 contains 14 residues. Germline loops: CDR1 LGHNA, CDR2 YNFKEQ. Trimming pared 1 base from V and 5 bases from J, leaving 9 bases between.

J is TRBJ2-7 and V is TRBV29-1; 8 bases line up with TRBD1. This CDR3 spans 12 amino acids. The trim removed 6 bases at V and 2 bases at J, leaving 3 bases unmatched. Germline lookup yields CDR1 SQVTM and CDR2 ANQGSEA. The CDR3 here is CSVEGQAYEQYF. The DNA of the CDR3 is TGCAGCGTAGAGGGACAGGCCTACGAGCAGTACTTC.